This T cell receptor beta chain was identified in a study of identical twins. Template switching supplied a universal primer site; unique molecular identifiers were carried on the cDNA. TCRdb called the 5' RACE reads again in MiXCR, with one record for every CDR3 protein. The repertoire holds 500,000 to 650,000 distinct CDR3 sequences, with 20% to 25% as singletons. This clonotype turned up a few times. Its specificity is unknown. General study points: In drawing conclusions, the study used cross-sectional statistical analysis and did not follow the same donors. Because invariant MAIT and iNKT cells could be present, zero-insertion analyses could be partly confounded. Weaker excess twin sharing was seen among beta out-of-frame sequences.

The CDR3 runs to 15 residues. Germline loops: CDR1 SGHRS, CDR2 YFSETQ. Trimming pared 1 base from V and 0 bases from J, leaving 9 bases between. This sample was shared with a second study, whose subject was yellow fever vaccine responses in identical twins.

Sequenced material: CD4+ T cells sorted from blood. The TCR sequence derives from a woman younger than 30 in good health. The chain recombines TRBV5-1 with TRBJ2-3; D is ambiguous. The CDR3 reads CASSLNPTSTDTQYF. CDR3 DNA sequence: TGCGCCAGCAGCTTGAACCCCACTAGCACAGATACGCAGTATTTT.